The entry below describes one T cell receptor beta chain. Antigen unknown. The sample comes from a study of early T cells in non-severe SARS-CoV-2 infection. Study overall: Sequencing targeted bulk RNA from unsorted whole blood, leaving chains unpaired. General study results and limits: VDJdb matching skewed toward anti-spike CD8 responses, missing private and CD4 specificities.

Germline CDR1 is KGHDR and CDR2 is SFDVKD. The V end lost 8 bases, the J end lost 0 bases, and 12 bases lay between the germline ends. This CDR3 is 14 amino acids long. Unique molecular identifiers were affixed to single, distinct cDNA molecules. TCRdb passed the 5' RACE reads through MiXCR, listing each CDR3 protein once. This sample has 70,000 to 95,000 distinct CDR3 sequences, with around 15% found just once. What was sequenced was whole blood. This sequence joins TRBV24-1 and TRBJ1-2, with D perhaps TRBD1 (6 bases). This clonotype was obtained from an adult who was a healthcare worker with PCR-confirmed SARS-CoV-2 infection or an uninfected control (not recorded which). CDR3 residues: CATNYRETNYGYTF. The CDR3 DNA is TGTGCCACCAATTACAGGGAAACTAACTATGGCTACACCTTC.